These 30 T cell receptor beta chains came from one sample sequenced in a study of cytomegalovirus exposure and HLA in healthy donors (dated by TCRdb to about 2017). The library was generated by the immunoSEQ multiplex PCR assay. For the multiplex PCR, a mixture combining 60 forward primers for TCR Vbeta segments and 13 reverse primers for TCR Jbeta segments was used. TCRdb obtained this table from immuneACCESS and retained in-frame rearrangements with V and J assigned. These tables miss some clones; where compared with another copy, unresolved V genes account for less than half of the shortfall, and the remainder is unexplained. The sample table shows a few hundred thousand clones, and roughly 70% are seen once. The leading ten clones occupy approximately 1.7% of the sample. Sequencing input: PBMCs. The source of these receptors is a woman younger than 45 in good health and CMV-seronegative.

V gene TRBV19 combines with J gene TRBJ1-5; D might be TRBD1 (6 bases). Trimming left V 5 bases short and J 8 bases short, with 19 bases between. The CDR3 has 15 amino acids. The germline gives CDR1 LNHDA, CDR2 SQIVND (reference sequence). The CDR3 DNA follows: TGTGCCAGTAGTTCCCCCGGGACATCCCATAAGCCCCAGCATTTT. Its protein product is CASSSPGTSHKPQHF.

The rearrangement joins TRBV9 to TRBJ1-2; TRBD1 might be the D (5 bases). The CDR3 runs to 14 residues. Trimming left V 5 bases short and J 5 bases short, with 16 bases between. Germline V gene data show CDR1 as SGDLS and CDR2 as YYNGEE. CDR3 sequence (DNA): TGTGCCAGCAGTGGAACCGGGACTACGTATGGCTACACCTTC. Translating it yields CASSGTGTTYGYTF.

Of note for this clone: This CDR3 is also generated by other DNA sequences in the sample. J is TRBJ2-5 and V is TRBV5-1; tentatively, D is TRBD2 (5 bases). With 4 bases removed from V and 4 bases from J, the gap between germline ends came to 8 bases. This CDR3 region has 12 residues. The germline gives CDR1 SGHRS, CDR2 YFSETQ. CDR3 loop: CASSPGGETQYF. The CDR3 nucleotides are TGCGCCAGCAGCCCAGGAGGAGAGACCCAGTACTTC.

As to this clone: This CDR3 is also generated by other DNA sequences in the sample. The chain links TRBV11-2 to TRBJ2-7; D is perhaps TRBD1 (6 bases). This CDR3 has 14 amino acids. Trimming took off 1 base at V and 0 bases at J, with 7 bases between the two ends. The germline gives CDR1 SGHAT, CDR2 FQNNGV. The chain's CDR3 is CASSLGDISYEQYF. The CDR3 bases are TGTGCCAGCAGCTTAGGGGACATCTCCTACGAGCAGTACTTC.

The chain couples TRBV13 to TRBJ2-2; D is possibly TRBD2 (5 bases). The V gene's germline CDR1 is PRHDT and CDR2 FYEKMQ (reference sequence). The CDR3 runs 15 residues. The V end lost 2 bases, the J end lost 7 bases, and 14 bases lay between the germline ends. The CDR3 sequence is CASSLNSGNIGELFF. The CDR3 DNA follows: TGTGCCAGCAGCTTAAACAGCGGTAATATCGGGGAGCTGTTTTTT.

The chain has TRBV6-1 and TRBJ2-1; 7 nucleotides line up with TRBD2. The CDR3 sequence is 13 residues long. Germline trimming cut 4 bases from V and 10 bases from J; bases unmatched to any gene: 7. Per germline, CDR1 MNHNS and CDR2 SASEGT. The CDR3: CASSARRESEQFF. CDR3 in DNA: TGTGCCAGCAGTGCTAGGCGGGAGAGCGAGCAGTTCTTC.

The V gene is TRBV19, the J gene TRBJ1-1; D ambiguous. Trimming shortened V by 5 bases and J by 1 base, and 14 bases separated the two germline ends. Germline CDR1 reads LNHDA; CDR2 reads SQIVND (reference sequence). The CDR3 is 15 amino acids. The chain's CDR3 is CASSPDGIPNTEAFF. The CDR3 DNA reads TGTGCCAGTAGTCCCGACGGGATTCCGAACACTGAAGCTTTCTTT.

V gene TRBV27 combines with J gene TRBJ2-7, with TRBD2 identical over 9 bases. Germline values: CDR1 MNHEY, CDR2 SMNVEV (reference sequence). After removal of 2 bases from V and 3 bases from J, the junction contained 5 bases not matched to a gene. The CDR3 spans 15 residues. The CDR3 nucleotides are TGTGCCAGCAGTTTAGGCGGGGGGGCTCGCTACGAGCAGTACTTC. It codes for CASSLGGGARYEQYF.

This chain uses TRBV11-2 with TRBJ1-3; D possibly corresponds to TRBD1 (6 bases). The V and J ends lost 3 bases and 1 base respectively, with 13 bases between them. The CDR3 spans 16 residues. Germline V gene sequence: CDR1 SGHAT, CDR2 FQNNGV. The CDR3 nucleotides are TGTGCCAGCAGCTTCGGGGGGGCCCGATCTGGAAACACCATATATTTT. Its translation: CASSFGGARSGNTIYF.

The V gene is TRBV6-1, the J gene TRBJ2-7, with 9 bases that match TRBD1. This CDR3 spans 15 amino acids. CDR1 MNHNS and CDR2 SASEGT come from the germline V gene. The V segment lost 6 bases and the J segment 2 bases; nucleotides outside the gene matches: 8. The CDR3 here is CASSSGQGFPYEQYF. As DNA, the CDR3 is TGTGCCAGCAGCTCTGGACAGGGGTTCCCCTACGAGCAGTACTTC.

The chain uses TRBV18 and TRBJ2-3; 7 bases are a match to TRBD2. Germline V CDR1 and CDR2: KGHSH, LQKENI. This CDR3 contains 16 residues. The trim removed 2 bases at V and 7 bases at J, leaving 12 bases unmatched. For the CDR3, the DNA is TGTGCCAGCTCACCATGGAAAGCGGGGAGCCTGAATACGCAGTATTTT. Encoded protein: CASSPWKAGSLNTQYF. Using reference TRBV18 and TRBJ2-3 for the parts outside the CDR3, the full variable domain is NAGVMQNPRHLVRRRGQEARLRCSPMKGHSHVYWYRQLPEEGLKFMVYLQKENIIDESGMPKERFSAEFPKEGPSILRIQQVVRGDSAAYFCASSPWKAGSLNTQYFGPGTRLTVL.

The V gene is TRBV27, the J gene TRBJ1-2, with 7 bases matching TRBD1. The CDR3 is made up of 12 amino acids. V lost 3 bases to trimming and J lost 8 bases; unmatched junction nucleotides: 3. The germline V gene encodes CDR1 MNHEY and CDR2 SMNVEV (reference sequence). CDR3 in DNA: TGTGCCAGCAGTTTGACAGGGAACGGCTACACCTTC. Its protein is CASSLTGNGYTF.

CDR3 DNA sequence: TGTGCCAGCAGTTCCGTCTACAATGAGCAGTTCTTC. It is translated as CASSSVYNEQFF. This chain joins TRBV5-5 and TRBJ2-1, with D uncertain. The ends were cut back, 5 bases at V and 3 bases at J, with 6 bases in the middle. The CDR3 has 12 residues. Germline V gives CDR1 SGHKS, CDR2 YYEKEE (reference sequence).

This clone was counted a single time. V gene TRBV10-1 combines with J gene TRBJ2-7; 8 nucleotides match TRBD2. The CDR3 length is 15 residues. Germline V gene data show CDR1 as WNHNN and CDR2 as SYGVQD (reference sequence). V lost 0 bases and J lost 6; bases outside the gene matches: 7. In nucleotides, the CDR3 is TGCGCCAGCAGTGAGTCGCAAGCGGGAGCGGTCGAGCAGTACTTC. The encoded protein is CASSESQAGAVEQYF.

The chain carries TRBV10-1 and TRBJ2-1, with 7 bases that match TRBD2. The trim removed 5 bases at V and 10 bases at J, leaving 8 bases unmatched. The CDR3 runs to 13 residues. Germline CDR1 WNHNN, CDR2 SYGVQD (reference sequence). In nucleotides, the CDR3 is TGCGCCAGCAGTTTACTTTCGGGAGGAGAGCAGTTCTTC. Residues: CASSLLSGGEQFF.

This clone is a singleton in its sample. The chain carries TRBV5-1 and TRBJ2-7, with 11 nucleotides matching TRBD1. Trimming cost V 4 bases and J 6 bases; bases outside gene matches: 6. Looked up from germline, CDR1 is SGHRS and CDR2 is YFSETQ. The CDR3 extends over 14 amino acids. CDR3 sequence (DNA): TGCGCCAGCAGCCTAGGACAGGGGGCGTCCGAGCAGTACTTC. Protein product: CASSLGQGASEQYF.

The chain has TRBV28 and TRBJ1-2; the D is unclear. This CDR3 comprises 13 residues. Germline V gene lookup returns CDR1 MDHEN and CDR2 SYDVKM. The V gene lost 6 bases and the J gene lost 3 bases, with 11 bases spanning the gap. Written as DNA, the CDR3 is TGTGCCAGCAGACAGCCGACGGACTATGGCTACACCTTC. Translating it yields CASRQPTDYGYTF.

The V and J genes are TRBV30 and TRBJ1-4; no clear D gene. V was trimmed by 2 bases and J by 0 bases, leaving 7 bases between them. Looked up from germline, CDR1 is GTSNPN and CDR2 is SVGIG (reference sequence). The CDR3 runs 14 residues. CDR3 nucleotide sequence: TGTGCCTGGAGTCCCCGGGCAACTAATGAAAAACTGTTTTTT. It translates to CAWSPRATNEKLFF.

The rearrangement joins TRBV6-6 to TRBJ1-1; D unclear. Germline V gene data show CDR1 as MNHNY and CDR2 as SVGAGI (reference sequence). This CDR3 is built from 15 residues. Trimming cost V 0 bases and J 4 bases, with 12 bases left between them. The CDR3 DNA follows: TGTGCCAGCAGTTACTCGACGGTCTCGGGCACTGAAGCTTTCTTT. This codes for CASSYSTVSGTEAFF.

The V call is TRBV6-1, the J call TRBJ1-1; maybe TRBD1 (5 bases). This CDR3 has 12 amino acids. V dropped 2 bases and J dropped 6 bases, with 7 bases sitting between them. Per the germline V gene, CDR1 is MNHNS and CDR2 is SASEGT. In DNA, the CDR3 is TGTGCCAGCAGTGAATTGACAGCTGAAGCTTTCTTT. As protein: CASSELTAEAFF.

In this sample, this clone turned up a few times. The chain joins TRBV18 to TRBJ2-5; 12 bases line up with TRBD2. CDR3 length: 14 residues. The V gene end was trimmed by 6 bases and the J gene end by 3 bases; junction bases not matched to a gene: 2. Germline V gene lookup returns CDR1 KGHSH and CDR2 LQKENI. In DNA, the CDR3 is TGTGCCAGCTCTTGGACTAGCGGGGAAGAGACCCAGTACTTC. Its translation is CASSWTSGEETQYF.

V gene TRBV15 combines with J gene TRBJ2-3, with TRBD2 identical over 8 bases. The germline CDR1 and CDR2 sequences are LNHNV and YYDKDF (reference sequence). The CDR3 is 19 amino acids. With V trimmed by 0 bases and J by 3 bases, 14 bases remained unmatched. CDR3 nucleotides: TGTGCCACCAGCAGAGAGCCGGGGGGGTGGGGGGTACGAACAGATACGCAGTATTTT. This encodes CATSREPGGWGVRTDTQYF.

The V and J genes are TRBV6-5 and TRBJ2-1; D is possibly TRBD2 (5 bases). V was shortened by 5 bases and J by 4 bases, with 12 bases between the two germline ends. This CDR3 has 14 residues. CDR1 and CDR2 from the germline V gene are MNHEY and SVGAGI. In DNA form, the CDR3 reads TGTGCCAGCAGTCAGCGGATGACGTACAATGAGCAGTTCTTC. Protein: CASSQRMTYNEQFF.

The J gene is TRBJ2-7, the V gene TRBV10-3; 9 nucleotides align to TRBD2. The CDR3 is made up of 14 amino acids. CDR1 ENHRY and CDR2 SYGVKD come from the germline V gene. Trimming took 10 bases from V and 3 from J; bases not matched to a gene: 10. The CDR3: CATHSAGGLYEQYF. The CDR3 DNA follows: TGTGCCACCCACTCCGCGGGGGGGCTCTACGAGCAGTACTTC.

The chain has TRBV27 and TRBJ2-7, with D perhaps TRBD1 (6 bases). CDR3 length: 14 residues. Trimming took off 3 bases at V and 3 bases at J, with 12 bases between the two ends. CDR1 and CDR2 (germline): MNHEY, SMNVEV (reference sequence). CDR3 loop: CASSFRDTYYEQYF. The CDR3 nucleotides are TGTGCCAGCAGTTTTCGGGACACGTACTACGAGCAGTACTTC.

The gene calls are TRBV29-1 and TRBJ2-5; the match to TRBD2 covers 11 bases. Germline trimming cut 3 bases from V and 3 bases from J; bases unmatched to any gene: 3. The length of the CDR3 is 14 residues. CDR1 SQVTM and CDR2 ANQGSEA come from the germline V gene. CDR3 in amino acids: CSVDSTSGEETQYF. For the CDR3, the DNA is TGCAGCGTTGATTCGACTAGCGGGGAAGAGACCCAGTACTTC.

This chain links TRBV5-5 with TRBJ1-2; the D is unclear. The CDR3 consists of 15 residues. V was clipped by 0 bases and J by 4 bases, with 13 bases between them. The V gene's germline CDR1 is SGHKS and CDR2 YYEKEE (reference sequence). The CDR3 sequence is CASSLAGGPPYGYTF. The DNA of the CDR3 is TGTGCCAGCAGCTTGGCGGGAGGGCCCCCCTATGGCTACACCTTC.

This chain links TRBV5-1 with TRBJ1-2; TRBD1 matches 8 bases. Germline-derived CDR1 and CDR2 are SGHRS and YFSETQ. The CDR3 contains 16 residues. V shed 0 bases and J 2 bases; nucleotides not matched to a gene: 6. The CDR3 spells CASSLGQGMLNYGYTF. The CDR3, as DNA: TGCGCCAGCAGCTTGGGACAGGGGATGCTAAACTATGGCTACACCTTC.

The chain has TRBV10-1 and TRBJ2-2; unclear D gene. CDR1 is WNHNN, CDR2 SYGVQD, per germline (reference sequence). V lost 8 bases and J 0 bases, leaving 7 bases between the germline ends. The CDR3 is 13 residues long. CDR3 in DNA: TGCGCCAGCGGTGCAGCGAACACCGGGGAGCTGTTTTTT. It specifies CASGAANTGELFF.

The rearrangement joins TRBV19 to TRBJ1-1; D is possibly TRBD1 (6 bases). Germline-derived CDR1 and CDR2 are LNHDA and SQIVND (reference sequence). The V gene lost 6 bases and the J gene lost 3 bases, with 20 bases spanning the gap. The CDR3 sequence is 16 residues long. CDR3 bases: TGTGCCAGTAGGAGACAGGCCGGCGGGGGGTACACTGAAGCTTTCTTT. Translated: CASRRQAGGGYTEAFF.